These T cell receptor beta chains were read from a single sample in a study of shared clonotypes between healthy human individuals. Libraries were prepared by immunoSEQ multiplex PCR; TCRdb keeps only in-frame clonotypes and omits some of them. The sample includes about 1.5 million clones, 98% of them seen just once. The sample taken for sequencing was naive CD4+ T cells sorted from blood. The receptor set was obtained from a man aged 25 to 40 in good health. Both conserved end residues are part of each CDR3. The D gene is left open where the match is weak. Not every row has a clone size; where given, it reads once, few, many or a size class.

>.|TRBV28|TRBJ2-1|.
TGTGCCACTTGGACAGCCACTAACAATGAGCAGTTCTTC
CATWTATNNEQFF
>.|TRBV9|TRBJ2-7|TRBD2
TGTGCCAGCAGCGGTACCGAAGGGACTAGCGAACGCTACGAGCAGTACTTC
CASSGTEGTSERYEQYF
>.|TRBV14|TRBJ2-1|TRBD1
TGTGCCAGCAGCCAAGGAAGAAGGGACAGGGCTTACAATGAGCAGTTCTTC
CASSQGRRDRAYNEQFF
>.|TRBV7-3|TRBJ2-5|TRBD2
TGTGCCAGCAGCTCCCCGGCGGCTAGCGGAGGATTCCAAGAGACCCAGTACTTC
CASSSPAASGGFQETQYF
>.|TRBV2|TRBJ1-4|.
TGTGCCAGCAACCGCGGACGGCGTGATAATGAAAAACTGTTTTTT
CASNRGRRDNEKLFF
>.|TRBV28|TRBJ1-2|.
TGTGCCAGCAGGGAGCCGGGGGGTTATGGCTACACCTTC
CASREPGGYGYTF
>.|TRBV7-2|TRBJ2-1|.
TGTGCCAGCACCAAGGGTCTCTCCTACAATGAGCAGTTCTTC
CASTKGLSYNEQFF
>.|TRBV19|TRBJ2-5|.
TGTGCCAGTGCCGATAGGGAGACCCAGTACTTC
CASADRETQYF
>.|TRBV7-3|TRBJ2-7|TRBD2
TGTGCCAGCAGCCCTTCTAGCGGGGGACCCTACGAGCAGTACTTC
CASSPSSGGPYEQYF
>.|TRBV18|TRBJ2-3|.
TGTGCCAGCTCACGGGACATCCCCGGGGATACGCAGTATTTT
CASSRDIPGDTQYF
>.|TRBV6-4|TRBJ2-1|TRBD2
TGTGCCAGCAGTGACTCATTTAGCGGGAGTGGGAATGAGCAGTTCTTC
CASSDSFSGSGNEQFF
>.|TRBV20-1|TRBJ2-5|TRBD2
TGCAGCGGACTAGAGAAAGAGACCCAGTACTTC
CSGLEKETQYF
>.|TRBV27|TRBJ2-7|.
TGTGCCAGCAGATGGGGTCTCCAAGGTGTCTACGAGCAGTACTTC
CASRWGLQGVYEQYF
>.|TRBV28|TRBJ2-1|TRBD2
TGTGCCAGCAGGTTGCCGGGACTAGCAACGAATGAGCAGTTCTTC
CASRLPGLATNEQFF
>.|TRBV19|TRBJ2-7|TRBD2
TGTGCCAGTAGTGCTCGACTAGCGCTGAGCTCCTACGAGCAGTACTTC
CASSARLALSSYEQYF
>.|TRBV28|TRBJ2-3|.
TGTGCCAGCAGCCCTCCGGGGGAGGATACGCAGTATTTT
CASSPPGEDTQYF
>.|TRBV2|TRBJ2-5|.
TGTGCCAGCAGTGAAGTTAGTCCAGAGACCCAGTACTTC
CASSEVSPETQYF
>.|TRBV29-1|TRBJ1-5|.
TGCAGCGCCGTGTCGGTCAGTGGCAATCAGCCCCAGCATTTT
CSAVSVSGNQPQHF
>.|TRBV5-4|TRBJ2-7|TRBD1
TGTGCCAGCAGCCAGGGGGCCTACGAGCAGTACTTC
CASSQGAYEQYF
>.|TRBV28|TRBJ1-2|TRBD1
TGTGCCAGCAGTCCGACAGGGATGGGCTACACCTTC
CASSPTGMGYTF
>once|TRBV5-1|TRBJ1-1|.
TGCGCCAGCAGCTTGCTGGGTTGGGCCAACACTGAAGCTTTCTTT
CASSLLGWANTEAFF
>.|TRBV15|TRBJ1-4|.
TGTGCCACCAGCAGAGAGGGGCTGTATGAAAAACTGTTTTTT
CATSREGLYEKLFF